This T cell receptor beta chain was recovered during a study of blood T cell repertoires in COVID-19. TCRdb's copy holds only in-frame clones and misses some; the assay was immunoSEQ multiplex PCR. The sample holds about 200,000 clones, 85% to 90% seen once. This clone showed up just a few times. The CDR3 consists of 13 residues. Germline values: CDR1 SGHTA, CDR2 FQGNSA. V lost 4 bases and J lost 1, with 7 bases in between. The sample was peripheral blood. The chain carries TRBV7-2 and TRBJ1-1; D perhaps matches TRBD1 (6 bases). This sequence originates from a man aged 45 to 65 with acute or convalescent COVID-19. The CDR3 loop reads CASSSQGNTEAFF. As DNA, the CDR3 is TGTGCCAGCAGCTCACAGGGGAACACTGAAGCTTTCTTT. The whole variable domain, remainder taken from reference TRBV7-2 and TRBJ1-1, is GAGVSQSPSNKVTEKGKDVELRCDPISGHTALYWYRQSLGQGLEFLIYFQGNSAPDKSGLPSDRFSAERTGGSVSTLTIQRTQQEDSAVYLCASSSQGNTEAFFGQGTRLTVV.